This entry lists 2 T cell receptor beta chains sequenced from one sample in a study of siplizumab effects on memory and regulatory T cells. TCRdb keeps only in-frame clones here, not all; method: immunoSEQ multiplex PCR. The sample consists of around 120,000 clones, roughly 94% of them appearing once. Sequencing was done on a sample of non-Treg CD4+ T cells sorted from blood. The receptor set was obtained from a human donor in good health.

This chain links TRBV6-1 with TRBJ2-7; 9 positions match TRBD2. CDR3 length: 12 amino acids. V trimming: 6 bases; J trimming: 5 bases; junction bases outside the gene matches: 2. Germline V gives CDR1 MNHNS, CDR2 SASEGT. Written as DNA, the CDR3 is TGTGCCAGCAGGGGACTAGCCCACGAGCAGTACTTC. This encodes CASRGLAHEQYF.

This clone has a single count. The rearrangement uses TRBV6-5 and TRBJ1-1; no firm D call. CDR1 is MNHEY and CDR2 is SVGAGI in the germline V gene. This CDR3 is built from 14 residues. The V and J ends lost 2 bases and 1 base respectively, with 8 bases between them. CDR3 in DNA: TGTGCCAGCAGTTACGGGTGGCAGAACACTGAAGCTTTCTTT. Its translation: CASSYGWQNTEAFF.